This TCR beta chain was retrieved from a study of cytomegalovirus exposure and HLA in healthy donors. The PCR had 60 Vbeta and 13 Jbeta primers. Measured with immunoSEQ multiplex PCR; TCRdb has only the in-frame clones, and not every one. This sample contains 100,000 to 150,000 clones. Points from the study as a whole: Earlier analysis found most TCR beta V segments productive about 90% or about 30% of the time.

This CDR3 is built from 16 residues. V lost 8 bases and J lost 4; bases outside the gene matches: 16. The germline CDR1 and CDR2 sequences are SGHTA and FQGNSA. As concerns this clone: The antigen is unknown.

This receptor was taken from a man aged 18 to 30 in good health and CMV-seronegative. The genes are TRBV7-2 and TRBJ2-7, with 8 bases that match TRBD2. Sequencing input: PBMCs. CDR3 loop: CASRSGGDTINYEQYF. The CDR3 DNA reads as TGTGCCAGCCGATCGGGGGGGGATACGATAAATTACGAGCAGTACTTC.